This T cell receptor (beta chain) was retrieved from a study of OX40 agonist ivuxolimab in advanced cancers. General study results and limits: Doses of 0.1 to 3.0 mg/kg were accompanied by clonal expansion of CD4+ and CD8+ blood T cells by week 6.

Individuals having autoimmune disease history or systemic immunosuppression were not enrolled. The assay was immunoSEQ multiplex PCR, and TCRdb's table has in-frame clones only and misses some. The profile covers roughly 60,000 clones, with approximately 79% appearing a single time and approximately 2% taken by the ten largest. J lost 7 bases, V lost 3 bases, and 4 bases had no gene match. The CDR3 covers 13 residues. Germline V gene lookup returns CDR1 SGHTA and CDR2 FQGNSA. A remark on this clone: What it recognizes is unknown.

The sample in question was CD4+ or CD8+ T cells sorted from blood, obtained in a trial of the OX40 agonist ivuxolimab. The chain links TRBV7-2 to TRBJ1-2; TRBD1 aligns across 8 bases. The sequence was collected from an adult with an advanced solid tumor such as melanoma, head and neck, liver or kidney cancer. The CDR3 is CASSLDRAIGYTF. In nucleotides, the CDR3 is TGTGCCAGCAGCTTGGACAGGGCGATTGGCTACACCTTC.